Reported below is one T cell receptor (beta chain). The germline gene is not matched at one end of the junction; a read error may be the cause. This specimen belongs to a study of CD8 T cells in Susac syndrome. The CDR3 is 14 residues long. Looked up from germline, CDR1 is SNHLY and CDR2 is FYNNEI. When the RNA was reverse transcribed, random hexamers were used with an input of roughly 0.45 to 1 ug. An immunoSEQ multiplex PCR amplified TCR beta CDR3 over 54 Vbeta and 13 Jbeta. TCRdb reprocessed the immunoSEQ multiplex PCR reads with MiXCR, giving one entry per CDR3 protein. The sample has 100,000 to 150,000 distinct CDR3 sequences, around 94% seen once. TCR beta sequencing covered blood CD8+ and CD4+ T cells. Those who served as multiple sclerosis controls were treatment-naive patients with stable or active relapsing-remitting disease. The authors negatively isolated CD8+ and CD4+ T cells and FACS-enriched TEMRA cells.

The chain uses TRBV2 and TRBJ2-6; D ambiguous. The sequencing sample was made of CD4+ T cells from PBMCs. The clonotype was recovered from a human donor with multiple sclerosis. In DNA, the CDR3 is TGTGCCAGCAGGGAAGGATCTGGGGCCAACGTCCTGACTTTC. This translates into CASREGSGANVLTF.